The next 7 T cell receptor beta chains were all read from a single sample in a study of regulatory T cells in long-lasting Graves disease. The TCR beta library used iRepertoire HTBI primers with Arm-PCR amplification of CDR3. TCRdb re-called the multiplex PCR reads with MiXCR, one entry per CDR3 protein. The data hold 700,000 or so distinct CDR3 sequences, with around 30% observed a single time. Time point meaning: persistent/refractory GD, antithyroid drugs over 5 years with positive TRAb. TCR sequences were obtained from RNA taken from PBMCs. Source: peripheral blood mononuclear cells (PBMCs), taken when the disease was refractory, from a patient treated with antithyroid drugs. These receptors all come from a female donor with Graves disease.

Details on this clonotype: Because the CDR3 is missing its conserved closing phenylalanine or tryptophan, this is likely a read error. The rearrangement uses TRBV6-1 and TRBJ1-2; D is perhaps TRBD1 (5 bases). There are 13 residues in the CDR3. Trimming stripped 2 bases from V and 8 bases from J, with 12 bases between. The germline V gene has CDR1 MNHNS and CDR2 SASEGT. CDR3 bases: TGTGCCAGCAGTGAAACGGCAGGGATCGGCTACACCCTC. Residues: CASSETAGIGYTL.

The chain joins TRBV29-1 to TRBJ2-3; 8 nucleotides align to TRBD1. The CDR3 runs 13 residues. The germline gives CDR1 SQVTM, CDR2 ANQGSEA. V lost 3 bases to trimming and J lost 1 base; unmatched junction nucleotides: 0. CDR3 sequence reads: CSVDRGRTDTQYF. DNA of the CDR3: TGCAGCGTTGACAGGGGGCGCACAGATACGCAGTATTTT.

This clonotype was picked up many times. The chain joins TRBV29-1 to TRBJ1-2; 7 bases are shared with TRBD1. The CDR3 has 12 residues. Trimming cost V 6 bases and J 2 bases; bases outside gene matches: 3. Germline V CDR1 and CDR2: SQVTM, ANQGSEA. CDR3 residues: CSVDRVNYGYTF. The CDR3 DNA sequence: TGCAGCGTCGACAGGGTGAACTATGGCTACACCTTC.

There are a few counts of this clonotype. The gene calls are TRBV5-1 and TRBJ1-1; D is unclear. The V and J ends lost 0 bases and 1 base respectively, with 10 bases between them. CDR3 size: 15 residues. Germline V CDR1 and CDR2: SGHRS, YFSETQ. In DNA, the CDR3 is TGCGCCAGCAGCTTGGGAGCAGCCACGAACACTGAAGCTTTCTTT. Translation: CASSLGAATNTEAFF.

The chain recombines TRBV12-3 or TRBV12-4 with TRBJ1-3; D might be TRBD1 (5 bases). CDR3 length: 15 amino acids. V was trimmed by 3 bases and J by 0 bases, leaving 9 bases between them. For the CDR3, the DNA is TGTGCCAGCAGTTTTCCCAGGGTCTCTGGAAACACCATATATTTT. Residues: CASSFPRVSGNTIYF.

This clonotype was found once. Because it lacks the conserved phenylalanine or tryptophan at the end, this CDR3 is likely a read error. The CDR3 coding sequence is TGCAGCGTTGCCTCAAACACTGAAGCTTTCTCT. It specifies CSVASNTEAFS. The V and J genes are TRBV29-1 and TRBJ1-1; D unclear. Per germline, CDR1 SQVTM and CDR2 ANQGSEA. The V and J ends lost 4 bases and 2 bases respectively, with 5 bases between them. The CDR3 length is 11 residues.

This clonotype was seen ten or more times. This chain connects TRBV11-2 to TRBJ1-2, with D hard to call. Germline loops: CDR1 SGHAT, CDR2 FQNNGV. This CDR3 contains 15 residues. The V end lost 0 bases, the J end lost 2 bases, and 10 bases lay between the germline ends. The DNA for the CDR3 is TGTGCCAGCAGCTTAGATCCCCTTTCGAACTATGGCTACACCTTC. The encoded protein is CASSLDPLSNYGYTF.